One T cell receptor beta chain is described in this entry. Antigen: not known. Mismatch with germline at one junction end may stem from a read error. This specimen comes from a study of cytotoxic CD8 clonotypes in ibrutinib-treated CLL. Turning to the study itself: Samples averaged 255,043 productive templates and 94,082 productive rearrangements. General observations from the study: Clonality climbed at ibrutinib response, then dropped toward baseline at progression.

The CDR3 is made up of 15 amino acids. CDR1 and CDR2 from the germline V gene are SNHLY and FYNNEI. The protocol was immunoSEQ multiplex PCR, while the TCRdb copy is restricted to in-frame clones and leaves out a portion. The sample consists of around 250,000 clones, roughly 70% of them appearing once. The chain uses TRBV2 and TRBJ1-2, with D possibly TRBD1 on 6 matching bases. The clonotype comes from a human donor with chronic lymphocytic leukemia. The source was PBMCs, collected after 24 months of ibrutinib treatment. The CDR3 spells CASREASTGGYGYTF. The CDR3 DNA sequence: TGTGCCAGCAGAGAAGCCTCGACAGGCGGCTATGGCTACACCTTC.